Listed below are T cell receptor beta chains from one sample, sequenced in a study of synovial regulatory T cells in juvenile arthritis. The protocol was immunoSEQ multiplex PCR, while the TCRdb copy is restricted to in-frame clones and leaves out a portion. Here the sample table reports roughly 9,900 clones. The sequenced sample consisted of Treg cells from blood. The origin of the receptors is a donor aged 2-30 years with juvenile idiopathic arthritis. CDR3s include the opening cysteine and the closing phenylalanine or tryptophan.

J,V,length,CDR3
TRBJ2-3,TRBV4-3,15,CASSQAITSGDTQYF
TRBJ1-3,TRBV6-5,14,CATQLRGYGNTIYF
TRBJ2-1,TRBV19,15,CASSILGEVRNEQFF
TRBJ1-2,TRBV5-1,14,CASSFGQGYYGYTF
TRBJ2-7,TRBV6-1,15,CASRTRTGYTYEQYF
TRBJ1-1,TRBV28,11,CASSSNTEAFF
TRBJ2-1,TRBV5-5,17,CASSFRQRRTSYNEQFF
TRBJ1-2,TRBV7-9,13,CASSLAGWYGYTF
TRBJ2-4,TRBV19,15,CASSFQGLAKNIQYF
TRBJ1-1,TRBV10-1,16,CASKFREREKNTEAFF
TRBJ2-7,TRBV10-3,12,CAISEGIHEQYF
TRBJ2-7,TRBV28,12,CASSFLPKGQYF
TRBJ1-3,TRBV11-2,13,CASSPDSGNTIYF
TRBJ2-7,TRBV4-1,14,CASSHPALVHEQYF
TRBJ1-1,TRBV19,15,CASSRPGPVNTEAFF
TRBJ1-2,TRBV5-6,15,CASSPYEGVNYGYTF
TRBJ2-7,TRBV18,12,CASSPKPYEQYF
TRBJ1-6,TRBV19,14,CASSIEFGNSPLHF
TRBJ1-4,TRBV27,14,CASSLVATNEKLFF
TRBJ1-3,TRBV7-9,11,CASSPENTIYF
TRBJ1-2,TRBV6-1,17,CASSEVIARAGNYGYTF
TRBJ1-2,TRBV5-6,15,CASSLGWDPGYGYTF
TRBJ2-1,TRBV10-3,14,CAIKGQETYNEQFF
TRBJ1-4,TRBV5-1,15,CASSFYTGTNEKLFF
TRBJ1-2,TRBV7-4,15,CASSLWDRGYYGYTF
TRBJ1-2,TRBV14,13,CASSLTGYYGYTF
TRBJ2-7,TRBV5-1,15,CASSPTGAVGYEQYF
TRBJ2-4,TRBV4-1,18,CASSQGYIDRGRQFIQYF
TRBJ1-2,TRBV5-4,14,CASSSGTGRYGYTF
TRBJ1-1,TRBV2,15,CASSELSGGSTEAFF
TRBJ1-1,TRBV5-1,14,CASSLEAGGTEAFF
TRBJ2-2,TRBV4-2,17,CASSLGTSGSYTGELFF
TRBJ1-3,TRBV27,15,CASRPQARSGNTIYF
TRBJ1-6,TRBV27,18,CASSERVRARTYNSPLHF
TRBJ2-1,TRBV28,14,CASSRLAGGAGQFF
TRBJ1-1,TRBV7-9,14,CASSLSQAITEAFF
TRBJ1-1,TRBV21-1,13,CASSKARGPEAFF
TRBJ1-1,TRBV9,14,CASSVEAGGRKAFF
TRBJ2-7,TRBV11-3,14,CASSEREGVYEQYF
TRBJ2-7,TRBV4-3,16,CASSQQGRYLSYEQYF
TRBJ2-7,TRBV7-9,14,CASSADSSGAKQYF
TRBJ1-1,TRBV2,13,CASMMGDLGRAFF
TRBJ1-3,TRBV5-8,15,CASSPELGAGNTIYF